This TCR beta chain stems from a study of shared clonotypes between healthy human individuals. A split of CD4+ cells into CD45RA+ naive and CD45RA-negative memory subsets was performed. Study results and caveats: Donor clonotype sharing was expected to depend on sequencing depth. Having only a few donors restricted how much genetic and exposure-history diversity was captured. The study generally estimated greater richness for naive than memory subsets.

The CDR3 runs to 15 residues. From germline, CDR1 is SGHRS and CDR2 YFSETQ. V was trimmed by 0 bases and J by 4 bases, leaving 14 bases between them. For this clone: Its cognate antigen is unknown.

Libraries were prepared by immunoSEQ multiplex PCR; TCRdb keeps only in-frame clonotypes and omits some of them. The sample carries about a million clones, roughly 80% recorded once. J is TRBJ2-7 and V is TRBV5-1; tentatively, D is TRBD1 (6 bases). The origin of this receptor is a man aged 18 to 35 in good health. Sequencing input: memory CD4+ T cells sorted from blood. Stated subset: CD45RA-negative fraction. CDR3 sequence: CASSLGTVNDYEQYF. As DNA, the CDR3 is TGCGCCAGCAGCTTGGGGACAGTGAATGATTACGAGCAGTACTTC.